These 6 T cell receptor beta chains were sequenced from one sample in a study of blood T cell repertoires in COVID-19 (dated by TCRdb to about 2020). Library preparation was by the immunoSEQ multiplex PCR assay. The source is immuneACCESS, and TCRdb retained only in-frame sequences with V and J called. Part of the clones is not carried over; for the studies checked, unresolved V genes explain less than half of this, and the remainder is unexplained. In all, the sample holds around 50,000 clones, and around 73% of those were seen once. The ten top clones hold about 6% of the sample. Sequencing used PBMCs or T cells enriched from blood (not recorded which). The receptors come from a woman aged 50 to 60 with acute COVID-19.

For the CDR3, the DNA is TGTGCCAGTAGCAGAGTAGAAGGACAGGGTGCCTACGAGCAGTACTTC. Protein sequence: CASSRVEGQGAYEQYF. The V gene is TRBV19, the J gene TRBJ2-7; TRBD1 agrees at 8 bases. CDR1 and CDR2 (germline): LNHDA, SQIVND (reference sequence). V shed 6 bases, J shed 2 bases, and the junction held 12 bases outside the gene matches. The CDR3 is made up of 16 amino acids.

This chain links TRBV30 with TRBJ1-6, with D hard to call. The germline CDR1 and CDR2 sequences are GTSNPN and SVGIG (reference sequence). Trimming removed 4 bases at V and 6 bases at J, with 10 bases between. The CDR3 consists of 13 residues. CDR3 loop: CAWKEFPNSPLHF. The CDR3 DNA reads TGTGCCTGGAAAGAGTTTCCTAATTCACCCCTCCACTTT.

The CDR3 coding sequence is TGTGCCAGCAGCTTAGGGGTGGACAGGTGGGGATATAGCAATCAGCCCCAGCATTTT. Translated: CASSLGVDRWGYSNQPQHF. The J gene is TRBJ1-5, the V gene TRBV11-2; 7 bases match TRBD1. The CDR3 contains 19 residues. The V and J ends lost 1 base and 0 bases, in that order; junction bases with no gene match: 12. CDR1 SGHAT and CDR2 FQNNGV come from the germline V gene.

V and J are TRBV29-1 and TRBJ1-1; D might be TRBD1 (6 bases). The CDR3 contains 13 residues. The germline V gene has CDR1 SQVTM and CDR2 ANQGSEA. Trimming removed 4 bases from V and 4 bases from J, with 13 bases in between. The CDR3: CSVARGLGTEAFF. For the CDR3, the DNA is TGCAGCGTTGCCAGGGGTTTGGGCACTGAAGCTTTCTTT.

CDR3 sequence: CASSFTSYEQYF. The CDR3 DNA reads TGTGCCAGCAGCTTCACAAGCTACGAGCAGTACTTC. The chain couples TRBV7-2 to TRBJ2-7; no reliable D call. The germline V gene encodes CDR1 SGHTA and CDR2 FQGNSA. This CDR3 region has 12 residues. The V and J ends lost 3 bases and 3 bases respectively, with 6 bases between them.

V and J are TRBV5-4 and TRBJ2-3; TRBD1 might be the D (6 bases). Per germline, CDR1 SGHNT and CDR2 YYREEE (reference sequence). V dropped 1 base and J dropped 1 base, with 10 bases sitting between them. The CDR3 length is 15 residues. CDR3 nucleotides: TGTGCCAGCAGCTTGTGGGGGCAGGGCACAGATACGCAGTATTTT. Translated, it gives CASSLWGQGTDTQYF.